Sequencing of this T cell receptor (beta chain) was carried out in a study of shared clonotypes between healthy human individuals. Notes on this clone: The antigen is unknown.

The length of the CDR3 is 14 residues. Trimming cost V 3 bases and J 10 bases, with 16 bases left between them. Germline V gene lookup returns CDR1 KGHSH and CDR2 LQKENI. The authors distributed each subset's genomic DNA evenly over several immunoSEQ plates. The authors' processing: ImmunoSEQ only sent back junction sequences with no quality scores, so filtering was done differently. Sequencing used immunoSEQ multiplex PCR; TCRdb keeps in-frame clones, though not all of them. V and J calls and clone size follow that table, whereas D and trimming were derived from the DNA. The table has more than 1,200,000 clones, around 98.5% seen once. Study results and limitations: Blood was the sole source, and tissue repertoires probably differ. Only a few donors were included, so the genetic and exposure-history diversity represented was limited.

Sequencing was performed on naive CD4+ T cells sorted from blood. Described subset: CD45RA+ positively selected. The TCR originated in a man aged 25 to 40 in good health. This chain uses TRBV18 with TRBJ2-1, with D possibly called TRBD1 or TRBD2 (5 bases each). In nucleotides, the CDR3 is TGTGCCAGCTCACCCTATTTGAGGGGAATGGAGCAGTTCTTC. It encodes CASSPYLRGMEQFF.